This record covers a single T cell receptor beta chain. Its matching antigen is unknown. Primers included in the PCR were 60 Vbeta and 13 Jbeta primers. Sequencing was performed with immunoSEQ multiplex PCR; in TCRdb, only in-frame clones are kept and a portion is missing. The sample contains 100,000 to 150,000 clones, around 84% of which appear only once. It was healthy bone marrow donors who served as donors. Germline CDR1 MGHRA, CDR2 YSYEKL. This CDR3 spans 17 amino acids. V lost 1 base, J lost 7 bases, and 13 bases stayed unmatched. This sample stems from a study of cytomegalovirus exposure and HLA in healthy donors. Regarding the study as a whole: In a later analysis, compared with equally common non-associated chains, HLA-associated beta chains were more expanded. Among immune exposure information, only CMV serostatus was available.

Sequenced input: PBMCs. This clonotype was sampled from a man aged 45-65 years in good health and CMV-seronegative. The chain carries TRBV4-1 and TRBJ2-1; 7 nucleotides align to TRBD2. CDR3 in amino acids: CASSQGRMGGKGNEQFF. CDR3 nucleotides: TGCGCCAGCAGCCAAGGGAGAATGGGGGGGAAAGGGAATGAGCAGTTCTTC.